Following are 30 T cell receptor beta chains from one sample sequenced in a study of T cells after yellow fever vaccination. TCRdb reprocessed the 5' RACE reads via MiXCR and lists one record per CDR3 protein. This sample has around 300,000 distinct CDR3 sequences, with around 4.3% found just once. This material consisted of PBMCs, taken 15 days after the yellow fever booster vaccination. These receptors all stem from a man between 18 and 35 years old who received the YFV17D yellow fever vaccine.

This clonotype was detected many times. The rearrangement joins TRBV7-2 to TRBJ2-5; D may be TRBD2 (6 bases). Germline CDR1 and CDR2: SGHTA and FQGNSA. V lost 5 bases, J lost 4 bases, and 11 bases lay in between. CDR3 size: 13 residues. The CDR3 here is CASSRVGGETQYF. In DNA form, the CDR3 reads TGTGCCAGCAGCCGGGTGGGGGGAGAGACCCAGTACTTC.

The V call is TRBV7-9, the J call TRBJ2-1; D is unclear. CDR3 length equals 13 residues. CDR1 is SEHNR, CDR2 FQNEAQ, per germline (reference sequence). Between the trimmed V and J ends, which lost 1 base and 9 bases, there was a span of 10 bases. The CDR3 nucleotides read TGTGCCAGCAGCTTAGGCTATTGGGGTGAGCAGTTCTTC. As protein: CASSLGYWGEQFF.

This clonotype was counted at least ten times. The V call is TRBV11-2, the J call TRBJ2-7; D uncertain. The V and J ends lost 5 bases and 3 bases respectively, with 14 bases between them. CDR3 length: 14 residues. Germline V gene lookup returns CDR1 SGHAT and CDR2 FQNNGV. Written as DNA, the CDR3 is TGTGCCAGCAGCCAAGGAACACGGTTCTACGAGCAGTACTTC. Its protein is CASSQGTRFYEQYF. Supplemented by reference TRBV11-2 and TRBJ2-7, the full variable domain reads EAGVAQSPRYKIIEKRQSVAFWCNPISGHATLYWYQQILGQGPKLLIQFQNNGVVDDSQLPKDRFSAERLKGVDSTLKIQPAKLEDSAVYLCASSQGTRFYEQYFGPGTRLTVT.

At least ten counts were recorded for this clonotype. The rearrangement joins TRBV9 to TRBJ1-4; D not certain. The germline gives CDR1 SGDLS, CDR2 YYNGEE. V lost 0 bases and J lost 5, with 5 bases in between. The CDR3 consists of 13 residues. The CDR3 loop is CASSVDQNEKLFF. CDR3 bases: TGTGCCAGCAGCGTAGATCAGAATGAAAAACTGTTTTTT.

This clonotype showed up just a few times. This chain joins TRBV5-1 and TRBJ1-6; D possibly corresponds to TRBD1 (5 bases). The germline CDR1 and CDR2 sequences are SGHRS and YFSETQ. V was pared by 7 bases and J by 8 bases, with 10 bases between. The CDR3 runs 12 residues. CDR3 bases: TGCGCCAGCTCTGAGGGGTATTCACCCCTCCACTTT. Its translation is CASSEGYSPLHF.

The chain combines TRBV5-6 with TRBJ1-2; 7 bases are shared with TRBD1. After removal of 3 bases from V and 2 bases from J, the junction contained 4 bases not matched to a gene. Per the germline V gene, CDR1 is SGHDT and CDR2 is YYEEEE. This CDR3 is 14 amino acids long. CDR3 sequence: CASSSTRGNYGYTF. The DNA for the CDR3 is TGTGCCAGCAGCTCTACCAGGGGGAACTATGGCTACACCTTC.

This clonotype was seen only a few times. The V gene is TRBV19, the J gene TRBJ2-6; D is uncertain. V was pared by 3 bases and J by 0 bases, with 6 bases between. Germline CDR1 is LNHDA and CDR2 is SQIVND (reference sequence). The CDR3 has 15 amino acids. The CDR3 bases are TGTGCCAGTAGTATCACCAGCTCTGGGGCCAACGTCCTGACTTTC. This encodes CASSITSSGANVLTF.

This sequence joins TRBV11-2 and TRBJ1-1; possible D gene TRBD1, 6 bases. Germline V gene sequence: CDR1 SGHAT, CDR2 FQNNGV. The CDR3 has 12 residues. Trimming shortened V by 8 bases and J by 4 bases, and 11 bases separated the two germline ends. CDR3 nucleotides: TGTGCCAGCCAGGGGCCGCCCACTGAAGCTTTCTTT. This encodes CASQGPPTEAFF.

This clonotype has only a few counts. The chain has TRBV20-1 and TRBJ1-4, with D perhaps matching TRBD1 (6 bases). The CDR3 length is 14 residues. Germline V gene sequence: CDR1 DFQATT, CDR2 SNEGSKA (reference sequence). V shed 7 bases and J shed 8 bases, with 20 bases lying between them. The CDR3 coding sequence is TGCAGTGTCCGGGGGCAGGGATCGCTGGAAAAACTGTTTTTT. Its protein product is CSVRGQGSLEKLFF.

This clonotype was counted at least ten times. This sequence joins TRBV12-3 or TRBV12-4 and TRBJ2-3; D is uncertain. There are 13 residues in the CDR3. Trimming cost V 6 bases and J 1 base, with 8 bases left between them. The CDR3 DNA reads as TGTGCCAGCAGGGACCGGGGCACAGATACGCAGTATTTT. Protein product: CASRDRGTDTQYF.

This clonotype was seen ten or more times. This chain joins TRBV20-1 and TRBJ1-1; 8 bases fit TRBD1. V was pared by 6 bases and J by 4 bases, with 7 bases of the junction left unmatched. This CDR3 is built from 13 residues. The germline V gene has CDR1 DFQATT and CDR2 SNEGSKA (reference sequence). CDR3 bases: TGCAGTGCGGGGACAGGTTTCAGCACTGAAGCTTTCTTT. It yields the protein CSAGTGFSTEAFF.

This clonotype was counted between two and nine times. The rearrangement joins TRBV3-1 to TRBJ2-1, with 8 positions matching TRBD2. There are 19 residues in the CDR3. The germline V gene encodes CDR1 LGHDT and CDR2 YNNKEL (reference sequence). After removal of 4 bases from V and 8 bases from J, the junction contained 22 bases not matched to a gene. CDR3 DNA: TGTGCCAGCAGCCCGGACCCCTATAGCGGGGACCTCGGTACCTATGAGCAGTTCTTC. Translated, it gives CASSPDPYSGDLGTYEQFF.

In this sample, this clonotype turned up many times. V gene TRBV9 combines with J gene TRBJ2-5; perhaps D is TRBD1 or TRBD2 (5 bases each). Germline V lookup: CDR1 SGDLS, CDR2 YYNGEE. This CDR3 has 13 amino acids. Deletions cut 2 bases from V and 6 bases from J, with 11 bases between. CDR3 DNA sequence: TGTGCCAGCAGCGTCAGTGGGGGACAGACCCAGTACTTC. The encoded protein is CASSVSGGQTQYF.

V is TRBV7-9 and J is TRBJ2-3, with D perhaps TRBD1 (5 bases). The CDR3 totals 15 residues. The germline gives CDR1 SEHNR, CDR2 FQNEAQ (reference sequence). V lost 1 base to trimming and J lost 6 bases, with 14 bases between them. The CDR3 DNA sequence: TGTGCCAGCAGCTTAGAGGGGCGGACGATCGATACGCAGTATTTT. Its translation is CASSLEGRTIDTQYF. The variable domain in full, completed from reference TRBV7-9 and TRBJ2-3, reads DTGVSQNPRHKITKRGQNVTFRCDPISEHNRLYWYRQTLGQGPEFLTYFQNEAQLEKSRLLSDRFSAERPKGSFSTLEIQRTEQGDSAMYLCASSLEGRTIDTQYFGPGTRLTVL.

This clonotype was found a few times. This chain links TRBV24-1 with TRBJ1-2; no clear D. Trimming stripped 1 base from V and 8 bases from J, with 10 bases between. The CDR3 totals 13 residues. Per germline, CDR1 KGHDR and CDR2 SFDVKD. The CDR3 coding sequence is TGTGCCACCAGTGATTTAAGAAGGCCGGGCTACACCTTC. This encodes CATSDLRRPGYTF.

This clonotype was seen repeatedly, ten times or more. V usage is TRBV4-2 and J usage is TRBJ2-7; D ambiguous. CDR1 and CDR2 from the germline V gene are LGHNA and YNFKEQ. The V end was cut by 1 base, the J end by 3 bases, with 10 bases between. CDR3 length: 14 amino acids. The CDR3 coding sequence is TGTGCCAGCAGCCAAGGGCGAAGCAGCTACGAGCAGTACTTC. Its translation is CASSQGRSSYEQYF.

This clonotype has at least ten counts. The V gene is TRBV7-8, the J gene TRBJ2-1, with 8 positions matching TRBD2. Germline V lookup: CDR1 SGHVS, CDR2 FQNEAQ. This CDR3 region has 15 residues. V shed 2 bases and J 6 bases; nucleotides not matched to a gene: 6. CDR3 sequence reads: CASSLNLLAGNEQFF. The CDR3 DNA is TGTGCCAGCAGCTTAAACCTCCTAGCGGGCAATGAGCAGTTCTTC.

This clonotype appeared a few times. V gene TRBV7-2 combines with J gene TRBJ1-2; no clear D gene. The CDR3 covers 14 residues. The V gene lost 1 base and the J gene lost 1 base, with 7 bases spanning the gap. In germline, CDR1 is SGHTA, CDR2 FQGNSA. CDR3 loop: CASSLGQLNYGYTF. DNA for the CDR3: TGTGCCAGCAGCTTAGGCCAGCTTAACTATGGCTACACCTTC. Drawing the rest from reference TRBV7-2 and TRBJ1-2, the complete variable domain is GAGVSQSPSNKVTEKGKDVELRCDPISGHTALYWYRQSLGQGLEFLIYFQGNSAPDKSGLPSDRFSAERTGGSVSTLTIQRTQQEDSAVYLCASSLGQLNYGYTFGSGTRLTVV.

The rearrangement joins TRBV10-2 to TRBJ2-2; TRBD2 aligns across 8 bases. V was pared by 8 bases and J by 6 bases, with 5 bases of the junction left unmatched. Per germline, CDR1 WSHSY and CDR2 SAAADI. The CDR3 contains 13 residues. The CDR3 nucleotides are TGCGCCAGCGGGGCGGGGGGCCCCGGGGAGCTGTTTTTT. Translated: CASGAGGPGELFF.

This rearrangement joins TRBV7-9 to TRBJ2-3, with TRBD2 matching 11 bases. Germline V gives CDR1 SEHNR, CDR2 FQNEAQ (reference sequence). CDR3 length: 16 residues. V trimming: 8 bases; J trimming: 0 bases; junction bases outside the gene matches: 7. The CDR3 region has the DNA TGTGCCAGCCACAAGGGACTAGCGGCTAGCACAGATACGCAGTATTTT. Amino acids: CASHKGLAASTDTQYF.

This chain joins TRBV10-3 and TRBJ2-3; the D is unclear. CDR3 length: 14 residues. Trimming removed 3 bases at V and 4 bases at J, with 11 bases between. In germline, CDR1 is ENHRY, CDR2 SYGVKD. CDR3 nucleotide sequence: TGTGCCATCAGTGACGCGCGTGGCGCAGATACGCAGTATTTT. Translated, it gives CAISDARGADTQYF.

The table lists this clonotype with many counts. This chain links TRBV12-3 or TRBV12-4 with TRBJ1-1; D is undetermined. The CDR3 covers 12 residues. Trimming stripped 5 bases from V and 1 base from J, with 5 bases between. CDR3 protein: CASSRQNTEAFF. As DNA, the CDR3 is TGTGCCAGCAGTCGACAGAACACTGAAGCTTTCTTT.

The chain has TRBV7-3 and TRBJ2-2, with 11 bases aligning to TRBD2. The CDR3 sequence is 19 residues long. Germline CDR1 and CDR2: SGHTA and FQGTGA. Trimming cost V 1 base and J 6 bases; bases outside gene matches: 13. CDR3 protein: CASSLIPLAGGLVAGELFF. As DNA, the CDR3 is TGTGCCAGCAGCTTAATTCCGCTAGCGGGGGGCCTTGTCGCCGGGGAGCTGTTTTTT.

This chain uses TRBV7-2 with TRBJ2-3, with TRBD2 identical over 8 bases. Germline V gene sequence: CDR1 SGHTA, CDR2 FQGNSA. V trimming: 3 bases; J trimming: 5 bases; junction bases outside the gene matches: 4. This CDR3 is 14 amino acids long. DNA for the CDR3: TGTGCCAGCAGCTTTACGGGGGGGCAAGATACGCAGTATTTT. Translating gives CASSFTGGQDTQYF.

The genes are TRBV4-3 and TRBJ1-4; D unclear. Germline lookup yields CDR1 LGHNA and CDR2 YSLEER. The CDR3 totals 18 residues. With 3 bases removed from V and 6 bases from J, the gap between germline ends came to 23 bases. The CDR3 loop is CASSQLGPIGRRDEKLFF. The CDR3 coding sequence is TGCGCCAGCAGCCAGCTCGGTCCGATTGGTCGGCGGGATGAAAAACTGTTTTTT.

This clonotype showed up just a few times. The V and J genes are TRBV12-3 or TRBV12-4 and TRBJ1-4, with D hard to call. Trimming stripped 5 bases from V and 11 bases from J, with 18 bases between. The CDR3 length is 14 residues. The CDR3 reads CASSDGPRPEKLFF. DNA of the CDR3: TGTGCCAGCAGTGACGGACCGAGGCCGGAGAAACTGTTTTTT.

The J gene is TRBJ2-7, the V gene TRBV3-1, with TRBD1 matching over 9 bases. The trim removed 4 bases at V and 1 base at J, leaving 5 bases unmatched. Germline V gene data show CDR1 as LGHDT and CDR2 as YNNKEL (reference sequence). The CDR3 consists of 15 residues. The CDR3 protein is CASSRPGQGSYEQYF. CDR3 bases: TGTGCCAGCAGCCGACCTGGACAGGGGTCCTACGAGCAGTACTTC.

This clonotype was seen repeatedly, ten times or more. The V gene is TRBV7-2, the J gene TRBJ2-5; D possibly uses TRBD1 or TRBD2 (5 bases each). CDR1 and CDR2 (germline): SGHTA, FQGNSA. This CDR3 spans 16 amino acids. V was pared by 2 bases and J by 1 base, with 14 bases between. DNA of the CDR3: TGTGCCAGCAGCTTATTCCAGCCGGGACCCCAAGAGACCCAGTACTTC. Its translation is CASSLFQPGPQETQYF.

This clonotype has ten or more counts. The genes are TRBV6-5 and TRBJ2-7, with D hard to call. Looked up from germline, CDR1 is MNHEY and CDR2 is SVGAGI. This CDR3 region has 15 residues. V was pared by 0 bases and J by 3 bases, with 12 bases between. The CDR3: CASSYSLNDGYEQYV. CDR3 DNA: TGTGCCAGCAGTTACTCGTTGAATGACGGCTACGAGCAGTACGTC.

A few counts support this clonotype. The chain links TRBV20-1 to TRBJ1-2; D remains ambiguous. The CDR3 totals 13 residues. The V end was cut by 0 bases, the J end by 2 bases, with 7 bases between. CDR1 and CDR2 from the germline V gene are DFQATT and SNEGSKA (reference sequence). Written as DNA, the CDR3 is TGCAGTGCTAGAGATACCCAGAACTATGGCTACACCTTC. It yields the protein CSARDTQNYGYTF.